Listed here are 2 T cell receptor beta chains from one sample, sequenced in a study of monozygotic twins with inflammatory bowel disease. TCRdb reprocessed the 5' RACE reads and reports one entry per CDR3 protein, with no DNA. The specimen's table records over 200,000 distinct CDR3 sequences. Source material: blood. These receptors originate from a human donor with ulcerative colitis or Crohn's disease, or a healthy co-twin of an affected twin (not recorded which).

The chain recombines TRBV7-3 with TRBJ2-5; the TCRdb D gene call, TRBD1, has no DNA to confirm it. Germline assignment: CDR1 SGHTA and CDR2 FQGTGA. The CDR3 runs to 17 residues. The CDR3 loop is CASSQTGGAMARETQYF.

V is TRBV7-9 and J is TRBJ2-1. The CDR3 has 13 amino acids. Germline loops: CDR1 SEHNR, CDR2 FQNEAQ (reference sequence). CDR3 sequence reads: CASSLGLYNEQFF.